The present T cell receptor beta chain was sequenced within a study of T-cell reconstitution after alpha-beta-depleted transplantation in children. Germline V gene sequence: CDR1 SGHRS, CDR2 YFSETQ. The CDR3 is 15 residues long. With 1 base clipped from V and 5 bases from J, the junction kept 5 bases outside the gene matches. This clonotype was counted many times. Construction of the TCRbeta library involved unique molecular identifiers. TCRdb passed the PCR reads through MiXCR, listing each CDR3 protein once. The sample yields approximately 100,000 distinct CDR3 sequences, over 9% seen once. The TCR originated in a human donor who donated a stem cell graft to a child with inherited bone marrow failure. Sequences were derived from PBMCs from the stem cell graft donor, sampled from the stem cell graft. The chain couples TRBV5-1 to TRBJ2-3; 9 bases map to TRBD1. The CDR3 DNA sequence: TGCGCCAGCAGCTTGTGGGGACAGGGTAAAGATACGCAGTATTTT. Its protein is CASSLWGQGKDTQYF.